This entry lists 27 T cell receptor beta chains sequenced from one sample in a study of OX40 agonist ivuxolimab in advanced cancers. Produced via immunoSEQ multiplex PCR; TCRdb's table is partial and in-frame only. The repertoire includes roughly 38,000 clones, about 70% of them detected once, and approximately 18% sits in the top ten. This specimen consisted of CD4+ or CD8+ T cells sorted from blood, obtained in a trial of the OX40 agonist ivuxolimab. Every receptor here comes from an adult with an advanced solid tumor such as melanoma, head and neck, liver or kidney cancer.

This sequence joins TRBV7-8 and TRBJ1-4; TRBD1 aligns across 11 bases. Germline loops: CDR1 SGHVS, CDR2 FQNEAQ. Losses at the gene ends were 8 bases for V and 7 bases for J; bases not matched to a gene: 6. The length of the CDR3 is 14 residues. The CDR3 DNA reads TGTGCCAGCGGGACAGGGGGAGTTGGTGAAAAACTGTTTTTT. The encoded protein is CASGTGGVGEKLFF.

The chain links TRBV2 to TRBJ2-7; TRBD1 might be the D (7 bases). The CDR3 is 12 residues long. Germline-derived CDR1 and CDR2 are SNHLY and FYNNEI. With 11 bases removed from V and 6 bases from J, the gap between germline ends came to 17 bases. The CDR3 reads CASGQGGSEQYV. The CDR3 DNA reads as TGTGCCTCCGGGCAGGGGGGCTCCGAGCAGTACGTC.

The J gene is TRBJ1-1, the V gene TRBV6-5, with D perhaps matching TRBD1 (6 bases). The CDR3 contains 12 residues. Looked up from germline, CDR1 is MNHEY and CDR2 is SVGAGI. The ends were cut back, 6 bases at V and 9 bases at J, with 14 bases in the middle. CDR3 sequence reads: CASRTSGQQAFF. The CDR3 DNA follows: TGTGCCAGCAGAACCAGCGGACAGCAAGCTTTCTTT.

The chain combines TRBV7-2 with TRBJ2-3; 10 positions agree with TRBD2. Germline V CDR1 and CDR2: SGHTA, FQGNSA. V was pared by 5 bases and J by 6 bases, with 14 bases of the junction left unmatched. This CDR3 has 17 residues. CDR3 DNA sequence: TGTGCCAGCAGCACCCGACGTAGGAGCGGGGGGGCCGATACGCAGTATTTT. Protein product: CASSTRRRSGGADTQYF.

The chain combines TRBV2 with TRBJ1-2; D is unclear. V dropped 7 bases and J dropped 2 bases, with 11 bases sitting between them. The CDR3 runs 13 residues. CDR1 and CDR2 from the germline V gene are SNHLY and FYNNEI. The DNA of the CDR3 is TGTGCCAGCACGGCGGGGAGAAACTATGGCTACACCTTC. Protein product: CASTAGRNYGYTF.

This clone was recorded once. The V gene is TRBV12-5, the J gene TRBJ2-3; 7 nucleotides align to TRBD2. This CDR3 has 15 residues. Trimming at V came to 6 bases and at J to 2 bases, leaving 8 bases not matched to a gene. The germline CDR1 and CDR2 sequences are LGHNT and FRNRAP. The CDR3 protein is CASGFKGLNTDTQYF. CDR3 bases: TGTGCTAGTGGATTCAAGGGACTAAACACAGATACGCAGTATTTT.

This clone was counted only a few times. The chain recombines TRBV4-1 with TRBJ1-4; 7 bases are a match to TRBD1. Trimming at V came to 6 bases and at J to 3 bases, leaving 7 bases not matched to a gene. The CDR3 length is 15 residues. Germline V gene lookup returns CDR1 MGHRA and CDR2 YSYEKL. CDR3: CASRITGVANEKLFF. For the CDR3, the DNA is TGCGCCAGCAGAATTACAGGGGTTGCTAATGAAAAACTGTTTTTT.

The chain links TRBV14 to TRBJ1-1; the D gene is possibly TRBD1 (5 bases). The germline CDR1 and CDR2 sequences are SGHDN and FVKESK. The CDR3 length is 15 residues. V dropped 4 bases and J dropped 0 bases, with 12 bases sitting between them. The CDR3 spells CASSLGWTMNTEAFF. The CDR3 region has the DNA TGTGCCAGCAGCCTCGGATGGACAATGAACACTGAAGCTTTCTTT.

The gene calls are TRBV30 and TRBJ1-1, with D perhaps TRBD1 (5 bases). There are 14 residues in the CDR3. V shed 7 bases and J shed 2 bases, with 17 bases lying between them. Germline-derived CDR1 and CDR2 are GTSNPN and SVGIG (reference sequence). The CDR3 reads CALNGHPPNTEAFF. The CDR3 nucleotides are TGTGCCTTGAACGGACATCCCCCTAACACTGAAGCTTTCTTT.

V is TRBV27 and J is TRBJ1-5; D is unresolved. The V gene lost 3 bases and the J gene lost 2 bases, with 14 bases spanning the gap. The CDR3 has 16 amino acids. Per the germline V gene, CDR1 is MNHEY and CDR2 is SMNVEV (reference sequence). CDR3: CASSLRVGVGNQPQHF. The CDR3 DNA reads as TGTGCCAGCAGTTTGCGGGTGGGAGTAGGCAATCAGCCCCAGCATTTT.

For the CDR3, the DNA is TGCGCCAGCAGCTTGAGCGGGGTCCAAGAGACCCAGTACTTC. This translates into CASSLSGVQETQYF. The J gene is TRBJ2-5, the V gene TRBV5-1, with 7 positions matching TRBD2. The CDR3 has 14 residues. Germline V gene lookup returns CDR1 SGHRS and CDR2 YFSETQ. The junction had 1 base not matched to a gene; V was cut back by 1 base and J by 1 base.

This sequence joins TRBV30 and TRBJ2-3; TRBD2 is a possible D gene (7 bases). V was cut by 0 bases and J by 3 bases, with 10 bases left in between. The CDR3 is made up of 14 amino acids. Germline CDR1 GTSNPN, CDR2 SVGIG (reference sequence). CDR3 sequence reads: CAWSVEGGTDTQYF. The CDR3 DNA reads as TGTGCCTGGAGTGTGGAGGGGGGGACAGATACGCAGTATTTT.

The V and J genes are TRBV11-2 and TRBJ1-1, with unresolved D. With 0 bases removed from V and 5 bases from J, the gap between germline ends came to 10 bases. Germline V gene sequence: CDR1 SGHAT, CDR2 FQNNGV. The CDR3 is 14 amino acids. The CDR3 coding sequence is TGTGCCAGCAGCTTAGAAGGGCGGGGAACTGAAGCTTTCTTT. Translating it yields CASSLEGRGTEAFF. The complete variable domain, with remaining parts taken from reference TRBV11-2 and TRBJ1-1, reads EAGVAQSPRYKIIEKRQSVAFWCNPISGHATLYWYQQILGQGPKLLIQFQNNGVVDDSQLPKDRFSAERLKGVDSTLKIQPAKLEDSAVYLCASSLEGRGTEAFFGQGTRLTVV.

The chain has TRBV6-1 and TRBJ2-5; a weak D match, TRBD1 (5 bases). V lost 7 bases and J 4 bases, leaving 16 bases between the germline ends. Germline loops: CDR1 MNHNS, CDR2 SASEGT. CDR3 length: 14 amino acids. As DNA, the CDR3 is TGTGCCAGCATCAACCAGGGTTTGGGAGAGACCCAGTACTTC. Amino acids: CASINQGLGETQYF.

V is TRBV27 and J is TRBJ2-5; D gene ambiguous. Per the germline V gene, CDR1 is MNHEY and CDR2 is SMNVEV (reference sequence). Between the trimmed V and J ends, which lost 9 bases and 4 bases, there was a span of 9 bases. The CDR3 loop spans 11 amino acids. CDR3 DNA sequence: TGTGCCAGTCGACTCCTAGAGACCCAGTACTTC. It is translated as CASRLLETQYF.

The CDR3 is CSARQGMDTEAFF. The CDR3 coding sequence is TGCAGCGCCCGACAGGGTATGGACACTGAAGCTTTCTTT. The rearrangement joins TRBV29-1 to TRBJ1-1, with TRBD1 matching over 7 bases. With 7 bases clipped from V and 3 bases from J, the junction kept 8 bases outside the gene matches. This CDR3 has 13 amino acids. The germline gives CDR1 SQVTM, CDR2 ANQGSEA.

The rearrangement joins TRBV7-8 to TRBJ2-7; 9 nucleotides agree with TRBD2. Germline-derived CDR1 and CDR2 are SGHVS and FQNEAQ. This CDR3 is built from 17 residues. The V gene end was trimmed by 6 bases and the J gene end by 3 bases; junction bases not matched to a gene: 15. The CDR3 region is CASSSWGLAGLIYEQYV. The CDR3 bases are TGTGCCAGCAGTTCCTGGGGGCTAGCGGGGCTTATCTACGAGCAGTACGTC.

This clone was counted a single time. The chain has TRBV5-1 and TRBJ1-1; 10 bases align to TRBD1. The CDR3 consists of 16 residues. Germline V gives CDR1 SGHRS, CDR2 YFSETQ. With 3 bases clipped from V and 0 bases from J, the junction kept 5 bases outside the gene matches. CDR3 sequence (DNA): TGCGCCAGCAGCTGGACAGGGGGAGGGATGAACACTGAAGCTTTCTTT. This sequence encodes CASSWTGGGMNTEAFF.

The chain combines TRBV6-5 with TRBJ1-2; D is ambiguous. V lost 2 bases to trimming and J lost 4 bases, with 8 bases between them. Germline CDR1 and CDR2: MNHEY and SVGAGI. This CDR3 contains 13 residues. In nucleotides, the CDR3 is TGTGCCAGCAGTTACCCCCGATTCTATGGCTACACCTTC. Its translation is CASSYPRFYGYTF.

This chain uses TRBV9 with TRBJ1-5, with 10 bases aligning to TRBD1. This CDR3 has 15 amino acids. The ends lost 3 bases at V and 1 base at J; junction bases unmatched: 1. The V gene's germline CDR1 is SGDLS and CDR2 YYNGEE. In DNA, the CDR3 is TGTGCCAGCAGCGAGGGACAGGGGAGCAATCAGCCCCAGCATTTT. This encodes CASSEGQGSNQPQHF.

This clone counts as large. The gene calls are TRBV9 and TRBJ2-2; D is uncertain. The CDR3 sequence is 17 residues long. The V and J ends lost 1 base and 2 bases respectively, with 15 bases between them. CDR1 is SGDLS and CDR2 is YYNGEE in the germline V gene. In DNA, the CDR3 is TGTGCCAGCAGCGTACATTTAGGGCCGACTAACACCGGGGAGCTGTTTTTT. Amino acids: CASSVHLGPTNTGELFF.

The chain is built from TRBV5-1 and TRBJ2-7; possible D gene TRBD2, 6 bases. Germline CDR1 is SGHRS and CDR2 is YFSETQ. V dropped 3 bases and J dropped 2 bases, with 12 bases sitting between them. The CDR3 length is 14 residues. CDR3 residues: CASSSGDGPYEQYF. CDR3 bases: TGCGCCAGCAGCTCGGGGGACGGCCCCTACGAGCAGTACTTC.

This chain links TRBV28 with TRBJ1-6; TRBD1 aligns across 8 bases. The germline gives CDR1 MDHEN, CDR2 SYDVKM. The CDR3 is made up of 16 amino acids. The V and J ends lost 6 bases and 6 bases, in that order; junction bases with no gene match: 10. DNA for the CDR3: TGTGCCAGCAGAGTTCGTTGGACAGGGCCTAATTCACCCCTCCACTTT. This gives the protein CASRVRWTGPNSPLHF.

The genes are TRBV19 and TRBJ2-3, with D perhaps matching TRBD1 (5 bases). The CDR3 extends over 14 amino acids. Germline V gives CDR1 LNHDA, CDR2 SQIVND (reference sequence). V was shortened by 1 base and J by 9 bases, with 14 bases between the two germline ends. This CDR3 is CASSIGQWAGTQYF. The CDR3 DNA sequence: TGTGCCAGTAGTATAGGGCAATGGGCAGGGACGCAGTATTTT.

The chain is built from TRBV9 and TRBJ1-1; 9 nucleotides match TRBD1. Germline-derived CDR1 and CDR2 are SGDLS and YYNGEE. Germline trimming cut 4 bases from V and 1 base from J; bases unmatched to any gene: 2. The CDR3 spans 14 residues. The CDR3 region has the DNA TGTGCCAGCAGCTCACAGGGGGCGAACACTGAAGCTTTCTTT. Its translation: CASSSQGANTEAFF.

The chain recombines TRBV18 with TRBJ1-2, with TRBD1 as a possible D gene (6 bases). The CDR3 loop spans 12 amino acids. Per germline, CDR1 KGHSH and CDR2 LQKENI. The V end lost 4 bases, the J end lost 6 bases, and 9 bases lay between the germline ends. This chain's CDR3 is CASSRQDHGYTF. For the CDR3, the DNA is TGTGCCAGCTCACGACAGGATCATGGCTACACCTTC.

The chain carries TRBV5-1 and TRBJ1-1; D gene unclear. The CDR3 spans 14 residues. The V end lost 3 bases, the J end lost 2 bases, and 11 bases lay between the germline ends. Per germline, CDR1 SGHRS and CDR2 YFSETQ. CDR3 sequence (DNA): TGCGCCAGCAGCTCTGGGGAGATTAACACTGAAGCTTTCTTT. It encodes CASSSGEINTEAFF.